Detailed here is one T cell receptor (beta chain). A few counts support this clone. This clone's antigen is unknown. Since the receptor is from a mouse, mouse gene names and germline sequences apply. The read terminates 4 residues ahead of where the CDR3 ends, so the germline J gene completes it. The sample is drawn from a study of CD8+ T cells in alopecia areata (dated 2018 in TCRdb). For the study in its entirety: Skin from C3H/HeJ donors aged about 6-12 months with spontaneous alopecia was grafted onto female C3H/HeJ recipients aged roughly 6-10 weeks. On the human side, TCRbeta sequencing was run on scalp tissue and on sorted CD4+ and CD8+ peripheral blood T cells from healthy controls and from alopecia areata patients with either patchy or totalis/universalis disease. The RNA source kit depended on sample type: the PAXgene miRNA kit for fixed scalp, the miRNeasy kit for PBMCs, and the RNeasy kit for mouse skin. The study used high-throughput TCRbeta sequencing to examine T cell clonal expansion in alopecia areata, in both the C3H/HeJ mouse model and human patients. TCRbeta CDR3 regions were amplified by immunoSEQ multiplex PCR using 35 Vbeta forward and 13 Jbeta reverse primers. Scalp clonality was compared across normal scalp (n=4), patchy alopecia areata scalp (n=8), and alopecia totalis/universalis scalp (n=8). Study-wide findings and limitations: Scalp TCR repertoire analysis is complicated because resident alphabeta T cells in normal human skin are also sequenced, whereas mouse skin is dominated by gammadelta T cells. Compared with mice, TCR sequences shared between patients were less clear, possibly partly because of HLA diversity across the patient population. Compared with normal scalp, lesional scalp had higher clonality and more expanded CD8+ clones, particularly in alopecia totalis/universalis, a pattern that suggests antigenic drive.

The germline V gene encodes CDR1 NSQYPW and CDR2 LRSPGD (reference sequence). The CDR3 runs 16 amino acids, cysteine and phenylalanine included. Part of the CDR3 DNA is given, 36 bases translated from base 1. Compared with germline, V lacks 1 base and J lacks 1 base; bases without a gene match: 4. Receptors were amplified or captured by the immunoSEQ multiplex PCR assay. For TCR sequencing, RNA was extracted from every sample and reverse transcribed into cDNA to serve as template. SuperScript III was used to make first-strand cDNA, primed with a 2:1 mix of oligo-dT and random hexamers. Amplification bias was assessed with a synthetic immune receptor repertoire, and residual bias was removed computationally. Libraries were sequenced on Illumina HiSeq using 60 bp reads that covered the CDR3 and were read from J toward V. Regarding the original processing steps: After raw reads were preprocessed to remove errors, the CDR3 was defined following IMGT conventions as running from the conserved cysteine to phenylalanine. Clonality was computed by normalizing Shannon entropy by log2 of the number of productive unique TCRs and subtracting the result from 1. Scalp TCRbeta sequences were cross-referenced with sorted blood CD4 and CD8 repertoires so that the CD4 or CD8 identity of scalp clones could be inferred. TCRdb's version of the immuneACCESS table is confined to in-frame rearrangements and falls short of the full clone set. An unresolved V gene accounts for under half of the shortfall where checked; the remainder is of unknown origin. From that table come the V and J calls and clone size; the DNA was used to work out D and trimming. For this sample, more than 90,000 clones are listed, none of them singletons. Clones ranked in the top ten supply around 20% of the sample.

Sequencing input: lesional skin. This receptor was obtained from a C3H/HeJ mouse with alopecia areata. The mouse line in question has MHC haplotype H2-k. The chain joins TRBV1 to TRBJ2-1; 7 middle bases align to TRBD1. For the CDR3, the sequence is CTCSAGWGQNYAEQFF. Partial CDR3 DNA: TGCACCTGCAGTGCAGGGTGGGGACAGAACTATGCT.